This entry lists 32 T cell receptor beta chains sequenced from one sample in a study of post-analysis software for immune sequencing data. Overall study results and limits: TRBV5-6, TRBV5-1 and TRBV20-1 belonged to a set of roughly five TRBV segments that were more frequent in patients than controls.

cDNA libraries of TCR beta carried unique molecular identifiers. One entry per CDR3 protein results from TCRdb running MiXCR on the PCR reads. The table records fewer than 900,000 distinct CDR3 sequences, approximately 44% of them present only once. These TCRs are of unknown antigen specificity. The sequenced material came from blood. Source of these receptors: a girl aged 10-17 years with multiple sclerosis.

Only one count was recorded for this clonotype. Here the CDR3 reads CSARVAGREGYTF. The CDR3 DNA sequence: TGCAGTGCTAGGGTGGCAGGGAGAGAAGGCTACACCTTC. The chain uses TRBV20-1 and TRBJ1-2, with D maybe TRBD1 (5 bases). Germline V gives CDR1 DFQATT, CDR2 SNEGSKA (reference sequence). The CDR3 sequence is 13 residues long. Trimming cost V 3 bases and J 8 bases, with 16 bases left between them.

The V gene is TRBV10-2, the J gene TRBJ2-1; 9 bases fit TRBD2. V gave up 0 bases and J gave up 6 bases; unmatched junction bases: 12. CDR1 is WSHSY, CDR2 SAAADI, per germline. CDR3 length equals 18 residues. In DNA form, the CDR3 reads TGCGCCAGCAGTGAGTCCCGTGCGGGAGGGCCCTTTACCAATGAGCAGTTCTTC. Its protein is CASSESRAGGPFTNEQFF.

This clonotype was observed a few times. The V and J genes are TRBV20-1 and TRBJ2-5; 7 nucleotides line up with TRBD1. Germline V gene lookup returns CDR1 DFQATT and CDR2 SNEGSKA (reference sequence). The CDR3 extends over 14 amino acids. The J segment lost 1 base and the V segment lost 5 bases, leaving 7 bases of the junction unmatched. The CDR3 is CSAEDDRAQETQYF. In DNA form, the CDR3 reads TGCAGTGCTGAAGACGACAGGGCCCAAGAGACCCAGTACTTC.

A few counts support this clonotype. The CDR3 DNA reads as TGTGCCAGCAGCTTAGTTAAGGGCTTTGGGGCCAACGTCCTGACTTTC. It is translated as CASSLVKGFGANVLTF. The chain combines TRBV7-2 with TRBJ2-6; D is uncertain. CDR1 SGHTA and CDR2 FQGNSA come from the germline V gene. Trimming shortened V by 1 base and J by 3 bases, and 10 bases separated the two germline ends. The CDR3 length is 16 residues.

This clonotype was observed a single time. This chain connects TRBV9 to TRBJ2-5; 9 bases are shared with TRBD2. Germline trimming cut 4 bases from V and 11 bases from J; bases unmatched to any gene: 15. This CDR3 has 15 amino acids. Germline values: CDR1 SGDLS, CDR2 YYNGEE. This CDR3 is CASSSQAGGFNEQYF. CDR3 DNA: TGTGCCAGCAGCTCACAAGCGGGAGGCTTCAATGAGCAGTACTTC.

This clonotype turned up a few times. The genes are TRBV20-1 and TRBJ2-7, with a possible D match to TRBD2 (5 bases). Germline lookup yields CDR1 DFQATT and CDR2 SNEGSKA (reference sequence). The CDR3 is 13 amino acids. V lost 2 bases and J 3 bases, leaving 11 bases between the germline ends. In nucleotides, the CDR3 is TGCAGTGCTAGAACCCGGGATAACTACGAGCAGTACTTC. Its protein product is CSARTRDNYEQYF.

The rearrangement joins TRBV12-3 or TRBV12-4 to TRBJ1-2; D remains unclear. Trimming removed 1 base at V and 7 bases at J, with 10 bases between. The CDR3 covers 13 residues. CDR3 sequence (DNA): TGTGCCAGCAGTTTAGGAATGGAGCTTGGCTACACCTTC. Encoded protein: CASSLGMELGYTF.

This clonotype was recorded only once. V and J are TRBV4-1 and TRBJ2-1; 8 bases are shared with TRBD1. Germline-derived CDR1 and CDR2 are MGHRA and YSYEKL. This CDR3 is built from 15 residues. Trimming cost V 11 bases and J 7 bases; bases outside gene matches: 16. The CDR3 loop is CACQAGQGAGNEQFF. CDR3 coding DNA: TGCGCCTGCCAGGCCGGACAGGGCGCCGGGAATGAGCAGTTCTTC.

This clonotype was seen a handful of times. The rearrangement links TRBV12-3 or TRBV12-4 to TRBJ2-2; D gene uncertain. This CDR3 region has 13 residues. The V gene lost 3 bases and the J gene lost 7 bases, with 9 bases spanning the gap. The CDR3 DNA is TGTGCCAGCAGTTTTAGTCCCGGCGGGGAGCTGTTTTTT. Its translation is CASSFSPGGELFF.

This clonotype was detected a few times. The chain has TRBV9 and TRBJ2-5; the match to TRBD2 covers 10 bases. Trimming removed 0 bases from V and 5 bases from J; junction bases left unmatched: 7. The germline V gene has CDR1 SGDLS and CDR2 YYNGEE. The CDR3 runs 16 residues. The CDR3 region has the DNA TGTGCCAGCAGCGTAGGAGCTAGCGGGAGCAGCGAGACCCAGTACTTC. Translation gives CASSVGASGSSETQYF.

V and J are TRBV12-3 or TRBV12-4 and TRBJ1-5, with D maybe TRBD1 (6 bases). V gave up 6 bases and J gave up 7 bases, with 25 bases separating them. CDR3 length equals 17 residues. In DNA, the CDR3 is TGTGCCAGCAGCAACCGACGGGACACGCTAACGGACCAGCCCCAGCATTTT. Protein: CASSNRRDTLTDQPQHF.

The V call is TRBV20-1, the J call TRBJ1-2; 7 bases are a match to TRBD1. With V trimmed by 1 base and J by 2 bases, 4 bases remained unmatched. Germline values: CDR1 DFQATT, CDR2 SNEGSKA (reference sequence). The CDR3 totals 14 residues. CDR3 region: CSARATDRNYGYTF. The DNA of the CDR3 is TGCAGTGCTAGAGCTACGGACAGGAACTATGGCTACACCTTC.

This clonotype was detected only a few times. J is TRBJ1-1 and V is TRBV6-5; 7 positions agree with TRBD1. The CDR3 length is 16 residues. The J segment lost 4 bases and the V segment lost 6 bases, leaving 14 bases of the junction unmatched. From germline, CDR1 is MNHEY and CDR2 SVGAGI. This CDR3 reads CASRRASTGRATEAFF. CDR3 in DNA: TGTGCCAGCAGACGCGCCTCGACAGGGAGGGCCACTGAAGCTTTCTTT.

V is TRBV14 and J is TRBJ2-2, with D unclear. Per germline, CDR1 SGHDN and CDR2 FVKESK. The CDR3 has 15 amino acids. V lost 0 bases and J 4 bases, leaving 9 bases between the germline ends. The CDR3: CASSQDDGFTGELFF. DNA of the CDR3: TGTGCCAGCAGCCAAGATGATGGATTCACCGGGGAGCTGTTTTTT.

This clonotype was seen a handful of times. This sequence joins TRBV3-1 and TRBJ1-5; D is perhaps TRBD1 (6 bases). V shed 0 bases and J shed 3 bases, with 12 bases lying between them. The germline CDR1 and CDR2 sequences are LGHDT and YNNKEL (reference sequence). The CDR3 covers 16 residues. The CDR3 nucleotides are TGTGCCAGCAGCCAAGATGTGGGGGGGCACAATCAGCCCCAGCATTTT. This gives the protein CASSQDVGGHNQPQHF. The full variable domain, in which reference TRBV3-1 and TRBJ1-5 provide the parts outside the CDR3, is DTAVSQTPKYLVTQMGNDKSIKCEQNLGHDTMYWYKQDSKKFLKIMFSYNNKELIINETVPNRFSPKSPDKAHLNLHINSLELGDSAVYFCASSQDVGGHNQPQHFGDGTRLSIL.

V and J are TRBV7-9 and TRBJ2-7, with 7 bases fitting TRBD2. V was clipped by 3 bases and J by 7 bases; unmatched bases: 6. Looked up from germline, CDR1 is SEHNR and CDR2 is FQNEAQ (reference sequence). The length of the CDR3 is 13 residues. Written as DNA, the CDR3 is TGTGCCAGCAGCTTCTTGGTCGGGGGGGAGCAGTACTTC. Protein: CASSFLVGGEQYF.

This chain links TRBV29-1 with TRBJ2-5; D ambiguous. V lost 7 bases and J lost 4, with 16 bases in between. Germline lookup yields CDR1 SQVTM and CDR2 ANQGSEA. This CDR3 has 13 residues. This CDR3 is CSGRPPVLETQYF. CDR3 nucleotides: TGCAGCGGCCGGCCCCCCGTATTAGAGACCCAGTACTTC.

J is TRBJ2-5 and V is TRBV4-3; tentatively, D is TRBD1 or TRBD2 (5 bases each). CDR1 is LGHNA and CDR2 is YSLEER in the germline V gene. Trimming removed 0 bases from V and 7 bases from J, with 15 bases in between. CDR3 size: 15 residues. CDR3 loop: CASSQDQGGWGTQYF. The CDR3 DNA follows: TGCGCCAGCAGCCAAGATCAGGGCGGGTGGGGGACCCAGTACTTC.

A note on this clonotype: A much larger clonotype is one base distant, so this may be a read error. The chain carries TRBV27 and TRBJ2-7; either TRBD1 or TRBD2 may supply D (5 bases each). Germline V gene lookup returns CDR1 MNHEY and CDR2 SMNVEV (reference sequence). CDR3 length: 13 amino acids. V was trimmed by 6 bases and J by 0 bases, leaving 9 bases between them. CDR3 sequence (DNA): TGTGCCAGCAGGCCCGGGACCTCCTACGAGCAGTACTTC. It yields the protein CASRPGTSYEQYF.

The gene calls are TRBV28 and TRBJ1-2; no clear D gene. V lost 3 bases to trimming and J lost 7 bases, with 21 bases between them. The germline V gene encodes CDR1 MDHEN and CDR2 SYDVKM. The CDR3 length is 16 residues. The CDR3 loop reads CASSLATGRDEVGYTF. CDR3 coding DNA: TGTGCCAGCAGTTTGGCCACGGGTCGAGATGAAGTTGGCTACACCTTC.

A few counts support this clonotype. In DNA, the CDR3 is TGCAGTGCTAGAGATCAGAGGACTAGCGGCAATGAGCAGTTCTTC. This encodes CSARDQRTSGNEQFF. This chain uses TRBV20-1 with TRBJ2-1; 10 nucleotides align to TRBD2. The CDR3 consists of 15 residues. Per the germline V gene, CDR1 is DFQATT and CDR2 is SNEGSKA (reference sequence). Germline trimming cut 0 bases from V and 6 bases from J; bases unmatched to any gene: 5.

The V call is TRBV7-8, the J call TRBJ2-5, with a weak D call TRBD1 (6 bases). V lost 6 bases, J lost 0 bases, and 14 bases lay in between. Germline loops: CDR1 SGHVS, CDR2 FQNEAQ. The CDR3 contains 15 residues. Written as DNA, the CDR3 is TGTGCCAGCAGTAGTGACAGGTTAAACCAAGAGACCCAGTACTTC. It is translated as CASSSDRLNQETQYF.

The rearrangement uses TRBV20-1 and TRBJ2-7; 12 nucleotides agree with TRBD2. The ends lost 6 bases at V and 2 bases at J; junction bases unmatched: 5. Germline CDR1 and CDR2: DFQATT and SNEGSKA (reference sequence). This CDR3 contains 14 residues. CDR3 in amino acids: CSAATSGSPYEQYF. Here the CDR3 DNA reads TGCAGTGCCGCGACTAGCGGGAGTCCCTACGAGCAGTACTTC.

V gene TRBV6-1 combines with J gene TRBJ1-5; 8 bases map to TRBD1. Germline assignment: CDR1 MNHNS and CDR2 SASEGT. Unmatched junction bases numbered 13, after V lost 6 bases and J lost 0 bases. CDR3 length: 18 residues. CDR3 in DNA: TGTGCCAGCAGATCCGGGACAGGCAACCTTTATAGCAATCAGCCCCAGCATTTT. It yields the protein CASRSGTGNLYSNQPQHF.

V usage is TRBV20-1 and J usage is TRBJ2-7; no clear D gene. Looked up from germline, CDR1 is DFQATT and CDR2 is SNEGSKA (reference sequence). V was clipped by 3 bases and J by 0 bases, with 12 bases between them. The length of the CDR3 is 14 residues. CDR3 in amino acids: CSARPRRSSYEQYF. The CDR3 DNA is TGCAGTGCTAGGCCCCGTAGGAGCTCCTACGAGCAGTACTTC.

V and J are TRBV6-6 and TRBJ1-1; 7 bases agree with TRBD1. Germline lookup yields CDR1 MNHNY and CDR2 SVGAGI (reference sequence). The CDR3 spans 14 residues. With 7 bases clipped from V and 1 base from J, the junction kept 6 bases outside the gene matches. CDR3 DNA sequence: TGTGCCAGCACTAGACAGGGTCAGAACACTGAAGCTTTCTTT. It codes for CASTRQGQNTEAFF.

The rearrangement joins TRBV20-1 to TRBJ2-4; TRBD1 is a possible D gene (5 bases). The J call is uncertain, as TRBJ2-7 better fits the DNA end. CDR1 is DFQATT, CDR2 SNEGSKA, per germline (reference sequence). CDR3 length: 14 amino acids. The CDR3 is CSAAVRATAIEQYF. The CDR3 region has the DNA TGCAGTGCTGCAGTCAGGGCCACGGCCATCGAGCAGTACTTC.

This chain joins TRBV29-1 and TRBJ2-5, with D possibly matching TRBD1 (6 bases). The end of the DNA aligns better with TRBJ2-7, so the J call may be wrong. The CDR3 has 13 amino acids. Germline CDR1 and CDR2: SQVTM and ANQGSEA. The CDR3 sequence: CSVTGSWSSEQYF. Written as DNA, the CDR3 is TGCAGCGTCACAGGGTCCTGGTCGAGCGAGCAGTACTTC.

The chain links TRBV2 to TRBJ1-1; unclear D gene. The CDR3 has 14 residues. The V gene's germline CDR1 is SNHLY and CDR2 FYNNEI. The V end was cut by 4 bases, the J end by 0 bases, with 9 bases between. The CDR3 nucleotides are TGTGCCAGCAGTGGTATGGTAATGAACACTGAAGCTTTCTTT. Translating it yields CASSGMVMNTEAFF.

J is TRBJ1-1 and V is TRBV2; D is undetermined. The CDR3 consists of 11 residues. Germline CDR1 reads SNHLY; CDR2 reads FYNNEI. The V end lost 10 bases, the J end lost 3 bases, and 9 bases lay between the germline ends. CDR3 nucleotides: TGTGCCACCAAACCGGACACTGAAGCTTTCTTT. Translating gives CATKPDTEAFF.

In DNA form, the CDR3 reads TGTGCCAGCAGCTTAGTGGGGGCACGGCCGGACGTCTATGGCTACACCTTC. This codes for CASSLVGARPDVYGYTF. The chain recombines TRBV7-9 with TRBJ1-2, with D possibly being TRBD1 (6 bases). Trimming left V 1 base short and J 4 bases short, with 19 bases between. The germline gives CDR1 SEHNR, CDR2 FQNEAQ (reference sequence). The CDR3 length is 17 residues.

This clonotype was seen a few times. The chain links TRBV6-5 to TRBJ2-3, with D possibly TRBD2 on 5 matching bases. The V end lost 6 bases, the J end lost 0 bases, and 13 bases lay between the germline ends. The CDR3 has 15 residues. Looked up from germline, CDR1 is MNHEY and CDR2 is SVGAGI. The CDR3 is CASRPLGISTDTQYF. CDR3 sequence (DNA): TGTGCCAGCAGACCACTAGGAATAAGCACAGATACGCAGTATTTT.